This passage covers 21 T cell receptor beta chains from one sample sequenced in a study of a mutant IDH1 vaccine in newly diagnosed glioma. Time point described: week 47, end of study. Doses consisted of 300 ug of mutant IDH1 20-mer peptide each, paired with topical imiquimod. These receptors are not linked to any known antigen. The assay was immunoSEQ multiplex PCR, and TCRdb's table has in-frame clones only and misses some. The sample consists of about 94,000 clones, under 90% of them appearing once. The specimen was PBMCs, collected from a glioma patient whose treatment included an IDH1 peptide vaccine. Receptors originate from a woman aged 50 to 60 with glioma.

The V and J genes are TRBV27 and TRBJ2-4; 8 bases map to TRBD1. This CDR3 has 15 residues. Trimming removed 5 bases from V and 8 bases from J; junction bases left unmatched: 11. CDR1 and CDR2 (germline): MNHEY, SMNVEV (reference sequence). CDR3 bases: TGTGCCAGCAGTCTCGGACAGGGATATCGGGACATTCAGTACTTC. This codes for CASSLGQGYRDIQYF.

This chain connects TRBV11-3 to TRBJ2-1, with D hard to call. There are 13 residues in the CDR3. In germline, CDR1 is SGHNT, CDR2 YENEEA. V lost 3 bases, J lost 7 bases, and 10 bases lay in between. In nucleotides, the CDR3 is TGTGCCAGCAGCTTGGGCCCGCGGAATGAGCAGTTCTTC. It yields the protein CASSLGPRNEQFF.

The rearrangement joins TRBV15 to TRBJ2-1; unclear D gene. CDR1 and CDR2 from the germline V gene are LNHNV and YYDKDF (reference sequence). The CDR3 loop spans 11 amino acids. V lost 5 bases and J 4 bases, leaving 3 bases between the germline ends. CDR3: CATSGYNEQFF. The CDR3 bases are TGTGCCACCAGCGGGTACAATGAGCAGTTCTTC.

This clone has only one observation. The genes are TRBV28 and TRBJ1-1, with TRBD1 as a possible D gene (5 bases). V was trimmed by 4 bases and J by 5 bases, leaving 29 bases between them. The length of the CDR3 is 19 residues. Germline V gives CDR1 MDHEN, CDR2 SYDVKM. The CDR3 is CASSSLFDSRAALRTEAFF. The DNA for the CDR3 is TGTGCCAGCAGTTCTCTATTCGACAGCAGAGCCGCCCTAAGGACTGAAGCTTTCTTT.

The table lists this clone with a few counts. The rearrangement uses TRBV30 and TRBJ1-1, with D possibly TRBD1 on 6 matching bases. The germline V gene encodes CDR1 GTSNPN and CDR2 SVGIG (reference sequence). V shed 7 bases and J shed 1 base, with 16 bases lying between them. This CDR3 has 14 amino acids. The CDR3 loop is CAYRVQRKNTEAFF. The CDR3 nucleotides are TGTGCCTACAGGGTCCAGCGGAAGAACACTGAAGCTTTCTTT.

There are a few counts of this clone. The chain employs TRBV6-5 and TRBJ2-3; D unclear. Deletions cut 3 bases from V and 2 bases from J, with 6 bases between. The length of the CDR3 is 13 residues. Germline-derived CDR1 and CDR2 are MNHEY and SVGAGI. As DNA, the CDR3 is TGTGCCAGCAGTTATCGGGTCACAGATACGCAGTATTTT. Its translation is CASSYRVTDTQYF.

This sequence joins TRBV2 and TRBJ2-2, with 13 bases fitting TRBD2. Germline loops: CDR1 SNHLY, CDR2 FYNNEI. Trimming cost V 5 bases and J 6 bases; bases outside gene matches: 9. The CDR3 length is 17 residues. The CDR3 coding sequence is TGTGCCAGCAGTAGTTCCGGACTAGCGGGAGTCTCCGGGGAGCTGTTTTTT. It yields the protein CASSSSGLAGVSGELFF.

V is TRBV7-8 and J is TRBJ2-1; D is uncertain. This CDR3 region has 13 residues. Trimming cost V 2 bases and J 6 bases, with 8 bases left between them. Germline V gene lookup returns CDR1 SGHVS and CDR2 FQNEAQ. CDR3 sequence (DNA): TGTGCCAGCAGCTTACAGTTGACCAATGAGCAGTTCTTC. Translating it yields CASSLQLTNEQFF.

This clone was seen more than once but under ten times. The V gene is TRBV5-4, the J gene TRBJ1-1; the D is unclear. The CDR3 contains 13 residues. Germline CDR1 reads SGHNT; CDR2 reads YYREEE (reference sequence). Trimming shortened V by 7 bases and J by 7 bases, and 17 bases separated the two germline ends. CDR3 nucleotide sequence: TGTGCCAGCTCCTCGGCCCAGGTGGGTGAAGCTTTCTTT. Translating gives CASSSAQVGEAFF.

The chain links TRBV19 to TRBJ1-1; a possible D gene is TRBD1 (6 bases). CDR1 and CDR2 (germline): LNHDA, SQIVND (reference sequence). Trimming stripped 6 bases from V and 4 bases from J, with 21 bases between. The CDR3 has 16 residues. The CDR3 region is CASREDSLRKSTEAFF. In DNA, the CDR3 is TGTGCCAGTAGGGAGGACAGCTTGAGAAAGAGCACTGAAGCTTTCTTT.

The rearrangement joins TRBV18 to TRBJ2-3; tentatively, D is TRBD2 (6 bases). Trimming stripped 3 bases from V and 5 bases from J, with 15 bases between. The germline CDR1 and CDR2 sequences are KGHSH and LQKENI. This CDR3 is 15 amino acids long. This CDR3 reads CASSPGGSLRDTQYF. The CDR3 nucleotides are TGTGCCAGCTCACCTGGGGGGAGTCTTAGAGATACGCAGTATTTT.

The chain combines TRBV5-1 with TRBJ1-2; D may be TRBD1 (6 bases). Trimming left V 5 bases short and J 7 bases short, with 33 bases between. Germline V gives CDR1 SGHRS, CDR2 YFSETQ. The CDR3 contains 19 residues. CDR3 amino acids: CASRSLRTESFLMSSGYTF. The DNA of the CDR3 is TGCGCCAGCAGATCGCTTCGGACAGAGTCTTTCTTAATGAGTTCTGGCTACACCTTC.

The genes are TRBV5-1 and TRBJ1-6; the match to TRBD1 covers 7 bases. CDR1 is SGHRS, CDR2 YFSETQ, per germline. With 4 bases clipped from V and 5 bases from J, the junction kept 6 bases outside the gene matches. The CDR3 has 15 residues. CDR3 nucleotides: TGCGCCAGCAGCGGAGGGACAGCAGATAATTCACCCCTCCACTTT. Translating it yields CASSGGTADNSPLHF.

The chain combines TRBV28 with TRBJ2-1, with 10 bases lining up with TRBD1. The germline V gene encodes CDR1 MDHEN and CDR2 SYDVKM. V gave up 2 bases and J gave up 5 bases; unmatched junction bases: 3. This CDR3 is built from 15 residues. The CDR3 DNA reads as TGTGCCAGCAGTTTAAGGGGACAGGGGAACAATGAGCAGTTCTTC. Amino acids: CASSLRGQGNNEQFF.

The CDR3 here is CAISDLAGNEQFF. CDR3 sequence (DNA): TGTGCCATCAGTGACCTAGCGGGCAATGAGCAGTTCTTC. The rearrangement uses TRBV10-3 and TRBJ2-1, with 8 bases fitting TRBD2. After removal of 3 bases from V and 6 bases from J, the junction contained 1 base not matched to a gene. Germline loops: CDR1 ENHRY, CDR2 SYGVKD. This CDR3 region has 13 residues.

V usage is TRBV6-6 and J usage is TRBJ2-7, with TRBD2 identical over 7 bases. The junction had 6 bases not matched to a gene; V was cut back by 5 bases and J by 5 bases. Germline CDR1 and CDR2: MNHNY and SVGAGI (reference sequence). The CDR3 spans 13 residues. The CDR3 loop reads CASSEGLRHEQYF. The CDR3 DNA follows: TGTGCCAGCAGTGAGGGACTACGCCACGAGCAGTACTTC.

The CDR3 nucleotides read TGTGCCAGCAGCCCTCGACCCGGGACCTACAATGAGCAGTTCTTC. Its translation: CASSPRPGTYNEQFF. The chain employs TRBV9 and TRBJ2-1, with a tentative D call TRBD2 (5 bases). The CDR3 extends over 15 amino acids. Looked up from germline, CDR1 is SGDLS and CDR2 is YYNGEE. V was clipped by 4 bases and J by 2 bases, with 13 bases between them.

The chain combines TRBV5-1 with TRBJ2-1, with D perhaps given as TRBD1 or TRBD2 (5 bases each). The CDR3 extends over 15 amino acids. V gave up 1 base and J gave up 5 bases, with 13 bases separating them. Germline V gives CDR1 SGHRS, CDR2 YFSETQ. The CDR3 DNA reads as TGCGCCAGCAGCTTGATGGGGGTGGGTCACAATGAGCAGTTCTTC. It is translated as CASSLMGVGHNEQFF.

The chain uses TRBV4-1 and TRBJ2-1, with 8 positions matching TRBD1. The CDR3 length is 15 residues. V gave up 1 base and J gave up 1 base; unmatched junction bases: 0. Looked up from germline, CDR1 is MGHRA and CDR2 is YSYEKL. The CDR3 DNA reads TGCGCCAGCAGCCAAGGGGACAGGTCCTACAATGAGCAGTTCTTC. This encodes CASSQGDRSYNEQFF.

V and J are TRBV7-6 and TRBJ2-3, with 7 positions matching TRBD2. The V and J ends lost 2 bases and 0 bases, in that order; junction bases with no gene match: 2. This CDR3 has 15 amino acids. Germline V gives CDR1 SGHVS, CDR2 FNYEAQ. The CDR3 region is CASSLRSGSTDTQYF. CDR3 DNA sequence: TGTGCCAGCAGCTTACGTAGCGGGAGCACAGATACGCAGTATTTT.

This chain joins TRBV4-1 and TRBJ1-1; D remains ambiguous. Per the germline V gene, CDR1 is MGHRA and CDR2 is YSYEKL. V gave up 4 bases and J gave up 7 bases, with 25 bases separating them. This CDR3 spans 17 amino acids. CDR3 protein: CASSLLVSHGELYEAFF. CDR3 nucleotide sequence: TGCGCCAGCAGCCTCCTCGTTTCCCACGGGGAGCTATATGAAGCTTTCTTT.